These T cell receptor beta chains were read from a single sample in a study of blood T cell repertoires in COVID-19. Profiled with immunoSEQ multiplex PCR; TCRdb holds only in-frame clones, not every one. The sample includes 140,000 to 150,000 clones, 80% to 90% of them seen just once. The sample was peripheral blood. Receptors were obtained from a man older than 75 with acute or convalescent COVID-19. CDR3s include the opening cysteine and the closing phenylalanine or tryptophan. D genes are given only for firm matches. Size is stated for part of the rows, as once, few or many counts, or as a class when the clone is expanded.

TRBJ2-1 TRBD2 NA TRBV19 CASSIGLAGGGYEQFF TGTGCCAGTAGTATAGGGCTAGCGGGAGGGGGGTATGAGCAGTTCTTC
TRBJ2-5 NA NA TRBV7-3 CASSFSGQETQYF TGTGCCAGCAGTTTTTCAGGGCAAGAGACCCAGTACTTC
TRBJ2-7 TRBD1 NA TRBV6-6 CASSGTSTGSYEQYF TGTGCCAGCAGTGGAACCTCGACAGGGAGTTACGAGCAGTACTTC
TRBJ2-5 TRBD1 once TRBV7-3 CASSPQGAIETQYF TGTGCCAGCAGCCCTCAGGGGGCGATAGAGACCCAGTACTTC
TRBJ2-5 NA NA TRBV5-1 CASGRDGGPIETQYF TGCGCCAGCGGACGAGACGGGGGGCCAATAGAGACCCAGTACTTC
TRBJ1-6 TRBD1 NA TRBV30 CALYMTGDNSPLHF TGTGCCTTATACATGACAGGGGATAATTCACCCCTCCACTTT
TRBJ1-2 NA once TRBV10-3 CAISELRGSYGYTF TGTGCCATCAGTGAACTGCGGGGAAGCTATGGCTACACCTTC
TRBJ1-1 NA NA TRBV3-1/TRBV3-2 CASSQSRGGNTEAFF TGTGCCAGCAGCCAATCCAGGGGCGGGAACACTGAAGCTTTCTTT
TRBJ2-3 TRBD2 NA TRBV10-3 CAISESRLAGSGEYF TGTGCCATCAGTGAGTCGAGGCTAGCGGGATCAGGAGAGTATTTT
TRBJ2-3 TRBD2 NA TRBV19 CASSIVGGRTDTQYF TGTGCCAGTAGTATAGTAGGCGGGAGGACAGATACGCAGTATTTT
TRBJ1-2 TRBD1 NA TRBV3-1/TRBV3-2 CASSRRDRVGYTF TGTGCCAGCAGCCGCCGGGACAGGGTTGGCTACACCTTC